This T cell receptor (beta chain) was retrieved from a study of CD4 and CD8 cells across lung adenocarcinoma regions. MiXCR was run by TCRdb on the PCR reads, yielding one entry per CDR3 protein. The sample has roughly 10,000 distinct CDR3 sequences; approximately 51% are singletons. This clonotype has at least ten counts. Material: CD4+ T cells from the margin of a lung tumor. The TCR was taken from a male donor with lung adenocarcinoma. The CD4 and CD8 labels of this study may be unreliable.

The CDR3: CASSSGTSGDTDTQYF. In DNA form, the CDR3 reads TGTGCCAGCAGCTCGGGGACTAGCGGGGACACAGATACGCAGTATTTT. The chain employs TRBV7-9 and TRBJ2-3; 13 nucleotides match TRBD2. The CDR3 runs 16 residues. V lost 4 bases, J lost 2 bases, and 3 bases stayed unmatched. Germline V CDR1 and CDR2: SEHNR, FQNEAQ (reference sequence).